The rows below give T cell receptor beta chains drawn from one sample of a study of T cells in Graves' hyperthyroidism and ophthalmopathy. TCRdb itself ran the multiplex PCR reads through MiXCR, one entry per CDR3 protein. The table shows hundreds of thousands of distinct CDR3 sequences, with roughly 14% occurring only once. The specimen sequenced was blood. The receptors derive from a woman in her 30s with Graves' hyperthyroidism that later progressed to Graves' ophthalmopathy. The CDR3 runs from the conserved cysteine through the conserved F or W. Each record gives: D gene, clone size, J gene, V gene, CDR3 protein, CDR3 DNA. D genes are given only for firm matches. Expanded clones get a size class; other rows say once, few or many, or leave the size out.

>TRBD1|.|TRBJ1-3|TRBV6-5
CASSYSIPSTGAGNTIYF
TGTGCCAGCAGTTACTCGATTCCATCGACAGGGGCTGGAAACACCATATATTTT
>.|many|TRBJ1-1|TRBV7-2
CASSLGTGRYTEAFF
TGTGCCAGCAGCTTAGGAACAGGGAGGTACACTGAAGCTTTCTTT
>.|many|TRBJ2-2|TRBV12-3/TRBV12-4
CASSFGQGRTGELFF
TGTGCCAGCAGTTTTGGGCAGGGGCGCACCGGGGAGCTGTTTTTT
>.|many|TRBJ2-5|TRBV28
CASSLSQAYQETQYF
TGTGCCAGCAGTTTATCACAGGCCTACCAAGAGACCCAGTACTTC
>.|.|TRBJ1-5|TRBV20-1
CSARGGGVGSNQPQHF
TGCAGTGCTAGAGGAGGGGGAGTCGGCAGCAATCAGCCCCAGCATTTT
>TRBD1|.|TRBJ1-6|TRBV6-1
CASTDRGDSPLHF
TGTGCCAGCACTGACAGGGGTGATTCACCCCTCCACTTT
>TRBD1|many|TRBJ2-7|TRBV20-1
CSAADRIPYEQYF
TGCAGTGCCGCGGACAGGATCCCCTACGAGCAGTACTTC
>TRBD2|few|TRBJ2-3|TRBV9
CASSVQALAGAGDTQYF
TGTGCCAGCAGCGTCCAGGCACTAGCGGGAGCGGGGGATACGCAGTATTTT
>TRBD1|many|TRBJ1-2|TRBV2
CASRGTGGNRGYTF
TGTGCCAGCCGCGGGACAGGGGGGAATAGGGGCTACACCTTC
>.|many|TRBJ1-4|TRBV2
CADREGSSNEKLFF
TGTGCCGACCGGGAAGGGTCAAGTAATGAAAAACTGTTTTTT
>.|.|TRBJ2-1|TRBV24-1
CATSSGQHNEQFF
TGTGCCACCAGTTCCGGACAGCACAATGAGCAGTTCTTC
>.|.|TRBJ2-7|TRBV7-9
CASSAPFDRSGYEQYF
TGTGCCAGCAGCGCGCCTTTCGACAGGTCTGGATACGAGCAGTACTTC
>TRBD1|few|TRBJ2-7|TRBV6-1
CASSSQGGQGIYEQYF
TGTGCCAGCAGTAGCCAAGGGGGACAGGGCATCTACGAGCAGTACTTC
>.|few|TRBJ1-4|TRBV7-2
CASSSQGIFEKLFF
TGTGCCAGCAGCTCCCAAGGGATTTTTGAAAAACTGTTTTTT
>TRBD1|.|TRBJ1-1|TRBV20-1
CSARGPGSTEAFF
TGCAGTGCCAGGGGGCCCGGGAGCACTGAAGCTTTCTTT
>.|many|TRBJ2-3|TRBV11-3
CASFGAGRPNAQYF
TGTGCCAGCTTCGGGGCGGGCCGCCCGAATGCGCAGTATTTT
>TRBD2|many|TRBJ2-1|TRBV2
CASSAVAGVTNEQFF
TGTGCCAGCAGCGCAGTAGCGGGAGTTACCAATGAGCAGTTCTTC
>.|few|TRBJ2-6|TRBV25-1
CASSELFSGANVLTF
TGTGCCAGCAGTGAATTGTTCTCCGGGGCCAACGTCCTGACTTTC
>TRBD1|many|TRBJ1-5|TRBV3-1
CASSQTGDSNQPQHF
TGTGCCAGCAGCCAGACAGGGGATAGCAATCAGCCCCAGCATTTT
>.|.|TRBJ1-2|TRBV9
CASSPDMGFYGYTF
TGTGCCAGCAGCCCGGATATGGGGTTCTATGGCTACACCTTC
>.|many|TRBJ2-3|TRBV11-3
CASSSQYFTDTQYF
TGTGCCAGCAGCTCTCAGTATTTTACAGATACGCAGTATTTT
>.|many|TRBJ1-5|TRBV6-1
CASLGVGNQPQHF
TGTGCCAGCCTTGGAGTAGGGAATCAGCCCCAGCATTTT
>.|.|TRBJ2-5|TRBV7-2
CASSSAGSETQYF
TGTGCCAGCAGCTCCGCGGGGAGTGAGACCCAGTACTTC
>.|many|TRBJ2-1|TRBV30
CAWSVLDRRRNEQFF
TGTGCCTGGAGTGTACTGGACAGACGAAGGAATGAGCAGTTCTTC